The 10 T cell receptor beta chains below were found in one sample sequenced in a study of T-cell memory formation after mild COVID-19. MiXCR, run by TCRdb on the 5' RACE reads, gives a single entry per CDR3 protein. The table shows 250,000 to 300,000 distinct CDR3 sequences, with roughly 15% occurring only once. Specimen: PBMCs or a T cell subset sorted from them (not recorded which). The source of these receptors is a man aged 18-30 years who had mild COVID-19 (a few samples of this study predate the infection). Cell type and time point are not known.

This clonotype was detected only a few times. The rearrangement joins TRBV27 to TRBJ2-3, with 12 bases fitting TRBD2. Germline-derived CDR1 and CDR2 are MNHEY and SMNVEV (reference sequence). V shed 6 bases and J 5 bases; nucleotides not matched to a gene: 9. This CDR3 contains 16 residues. The CDR3 reads CASRLTSGGILDTQYF. The CDR3 DNA follows: TGTGCCAGCAGGTTAACTAGCGGGGGGATTCTAGATACGCAGTATTTT.

This clonotype was counted a few times. The chain recombines TRBV24-1 with TRBJ1-1; D call uncertain. The CDR3 has 13 residues. CDR1 and CDR2 (germline): KGHDR, SFDVKD. Trimming stripped 4 bases from V and 2 bases from J, with 7 bases between. CDR3 coding DNA: TGTGCCACCAGTGACCCGGGTAACACTGAAGCTTTCTTT. It specifies CATSDPGNTEAFF.

This clonotype has a handful of counts. This chain's CDR3 is CASSQEYEGLGHGYTF. Written as DNA, the CDR3 is TGCGCCAGCAGCCAAGAATATGAGGGCTTGGGCCATGGCTACACCTTC. The chain has TRBV4-3 and TRBJ1-2; no reliable D call. This CDR3 region has 16 residues. Germline V lookup: CDR1 LGHNA, CDR2 YSLEER. V dropped 0 bases and J dropped 6 bases, with 17 bases sitting between them.

This clonotype appeared a few times. The rearrangement joins TRBV2 to TRBJ2-7; TRBD1 aligns across 8 bases. V was pared by 2 bases and J by 3 bases, with 3 bases of the junction left unmatched. The germline CDR1 and CDR2 sequences are SNHLY and FYNNEI. The CDR3 loop spans 14 amino acids. The CDR3 nucleotides read TGTGCCAGCAGTGAACAGGGGGCGGACTACGAGCAGTACTTC. It yields the protein CASSEQGADYEQYF.

The V and J genes are TRBV4-1 and TRBJ2-5, with 10 positions matching TRBD2. The length of the CDR3 is 13 residues. Germline CDR1 is MGHRA and CDR2 is YSYEKL. The trim removed 8 bases at V and 1 base at J, leaving 1 base unmatched. CDR3 nucleotide sequence: TGCGCCAGCGCTAGCGGGGGCCAAGAGACCCAGTACTTC. Translated, it gives CASASGGQETQYF.

This clonotype appeared many times. The J gene is TRBJ2-7, the V gene TRBV5-1; the D call may be TRBD1 or TRBD2 (6 bases each). Trimming stripped 2 bases from V and 3 bases from J, with 9 bases between. The germline V gene encodes CDR1 SGHRS and CDR2 YFSETQ. CDR3 length: 13 amino acids. CDR3 DNA: TGCGCCAGCAGCTTCGGGGGCTTCTACGAGCAGTACTTC. This sequence encodes CASSFGGFYEQYF.

The V call is TRBV4-3, the J call TRBJ2-3, with 7 positions matching TRBD1. Germline assignment: CDR1 LGHNA and CDR2 YSLEER. The ends lost 4 bases at V and 2 bases at J; junction bases unmatched: 12. The CDR3 covers 17 residues. The CDR3 DNA reads TGCGCCAGCAGCCCCCGAACAGGGGTGATTTTCACAGATACGCAGTATTTT. Translated, it gives CASSPRTGVIFTDTQYF.

Written as DNA, the CDR3 is TGCAGTGCTAGAAGACTAGAAGAATCTTACGAGCAGTACTTC. This gives the protein CSARRLEESYEQYF. This chain links TRBV20-1 with TRBJ2-7; D is possibly TRBD2 (6 bases). The length of the CDR3 is 14 residues. The germline V and J ends were trimmed by 2 bases and 4 bases, with 15 bases remaining between them. The germline CDR1 and CDR2 sequences are DFQATT and SNEGSKA (reference sequence).

The sample holds one count of this clonotype. The chain employs TRBV12-5 and TRBJ1-1, with D possibly matching TRBD1 (5 bases). Germline V gene data show CDR1 as LGHNT and CDR2 as FRNRAP. This CDR3 comprises 12 residues. Deletions cut 8 bases from V and 11 bases from J, with 18 bases between. The CDR3 DNA sequence: TGTGCTAGTCGAAGGCCCACCAGGGAGGCTTTCTTT. This codes for CASRRPTREAFF.

In DNA, the CDR3 is TGCGCCAGCAGCCTGGGACTAGCGGGGCAAGAGACCCAGTACTTC. Its protein product is CASSLGLAGQETQYF. This chain connects TRBV5-1 to TRBJ2-5; TRBD2 matches 13 bases. Germline V CDR1 and CDR2: SGHRS, YFSETQ. The CDR3 covers 15 residues. Trimming cost V 4 bases and J 2 bases; bases outside gene matches: 2.